The subject of this entry is one T cell receptor (beta chain). The antigen is not known. This sample is drawn from a study of CD8+CD57+ T cells in acquired aplastic anemia. Germline V gives CDR1 SGDLS, CDR2 YYNGEE. Trimming took 0 bases from V and 2 from J, leaving 9 bases between them. The CDR3 has 14 residues. According to the study, genomic DNA was the template for TCR beta VDJ and CDR3 profiling. TCRdb re-called the reads with MiXCR, one entry per CDR3 protein. Of approximately 300,000 distinct CDR3 sequences in the sample, under 60% were seen once. Overall study findings and caveats: Statistical testing detected no significant gap in CD8+ Simpson's diversity between patients and controls.

Selection for sequencing was limited to patients who had shown CD8+CD57+ cell expansion by flow cytometry. This rearrangement joins TRBV9 to TRBJ2-7; D gene uncertain. Sequencing was done on a sample of sorted CD4+, CD8+, or CD8+CD57+ T cells (not recorded which) from PBMCs. The origin of this receptor is a human donor with aplastic anemia. Here the CDR3 DNA reads TGTGCCAGCAGCGTAGACAGCGTGCCCTACGAGCAGTACTTC. Its translation is CASSVDSVPYEQYF.